The 3 T cell receptor beta chains listed next were all sequenced from one sample in a study of identical twins. MiXCR, run by TCRdb on the 5' RACE reads, gives a single entry per CDR3 protein. This table has around 500,000 distinct CDR3 sequences, 14% appearing once. This sample also appeared in a second study, on yellow fever vaccine responses in identical twins.

The sequenced sample consisted of CD4+ T cells sorted from blood. All receptors come from a woman aged 18 to 35 in good health.

This clonotype was counted at least ten times. The rearrangement joins TRBV21-1 to TRBJ2-1. TRBV21-1 is given as a pseudogene. This CDR3 has 15 amino acids. CDR3 nucleotide sequence: TGTGCCAGCAGCAAAGCGAGACTTACCTACAATGAGCAGTTCTTC. Residues: CASSKARLTYNEQFF.

This clonotype was counted only a few times. The rearrangement links TRBV27 to TRBJ1-5; maybe TRBD1 (6 bases). The CDR3 is made up of 15 amino acids. CDR1 and CDR2 (germline): MNHEY, SMNVEV (reference sequence). The V end was cut by 2 bases, the J end by 3 bases, with 11 bases between. Here the CDR3 reads CASSLHGDTNQPQHF. The CDR3 DNA is TGTGCCAGCAGTTTACATGGGGACACCAATCAGCCCCAGCATTTT.

This clonotype was observed a handful of times. The V call is TRBV11-2, the J call TRBJ2-7, with 9 bases that match TRBD2. Per germline, CDR1 SGHAT and CDR2 FQNNGV. The ends lost 5 bases at V and 2 bases at J; junction bases unmatched: 7. This CDR3 is 15 amino acids long. CDR3 sequence: CASSPGASGAYEQYF. CDR3 sequence (DNA): TGTGCCAGCAGCCCCGGCGCTAGCGGGGCCTACGAGCAGTACTTC.